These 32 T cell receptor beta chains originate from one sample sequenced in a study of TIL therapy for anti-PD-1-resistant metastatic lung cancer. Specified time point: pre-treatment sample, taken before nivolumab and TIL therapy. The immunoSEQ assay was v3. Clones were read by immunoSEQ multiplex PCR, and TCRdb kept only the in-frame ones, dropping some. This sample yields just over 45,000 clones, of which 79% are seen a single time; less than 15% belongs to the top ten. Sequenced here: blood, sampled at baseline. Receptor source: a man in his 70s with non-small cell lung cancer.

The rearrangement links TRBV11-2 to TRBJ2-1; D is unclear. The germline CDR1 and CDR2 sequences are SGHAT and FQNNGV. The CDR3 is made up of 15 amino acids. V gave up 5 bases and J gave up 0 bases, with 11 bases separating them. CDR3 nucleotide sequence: TGTGCCAGCAGCCGGACCCGCGGCTCCTACAATGAGCAGTTCTTC. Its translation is CASSRTRGSYNEQFF.

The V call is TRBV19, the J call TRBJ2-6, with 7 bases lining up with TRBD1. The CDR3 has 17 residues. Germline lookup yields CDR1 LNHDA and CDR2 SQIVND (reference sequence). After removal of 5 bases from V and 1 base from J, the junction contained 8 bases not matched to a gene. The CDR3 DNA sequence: TGTGCCAGTAGTTCCTGGACAGGAGGATCTGGGGCCAACGTCCTGACTTTC. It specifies CASSSWTGGSGANVLTF.

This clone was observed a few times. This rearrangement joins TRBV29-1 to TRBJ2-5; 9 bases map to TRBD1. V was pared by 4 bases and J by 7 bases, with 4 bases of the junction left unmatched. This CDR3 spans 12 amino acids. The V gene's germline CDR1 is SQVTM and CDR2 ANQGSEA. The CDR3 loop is CSVGDRVGTQYF. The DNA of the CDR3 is TGCAGCGTTGGGGACAGGGTCGGGACCCAGTACTTC.

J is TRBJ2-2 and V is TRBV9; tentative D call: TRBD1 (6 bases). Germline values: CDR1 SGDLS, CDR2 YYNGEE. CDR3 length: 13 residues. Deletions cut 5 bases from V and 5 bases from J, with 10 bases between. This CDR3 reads CASSWTATGELFF. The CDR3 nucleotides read TGTGCCAGCAGTTGGACAGCTACCGGGGAGCTGTTTTTT.

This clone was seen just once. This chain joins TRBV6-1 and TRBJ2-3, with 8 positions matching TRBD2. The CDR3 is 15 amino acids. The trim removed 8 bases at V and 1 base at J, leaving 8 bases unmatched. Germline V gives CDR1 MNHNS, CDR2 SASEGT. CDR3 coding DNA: TGTGCCAGCGCGGGGGTAGCGGGACGCACAGATACGCAGTATTTT. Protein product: CASAGVAGRTDTQYF.

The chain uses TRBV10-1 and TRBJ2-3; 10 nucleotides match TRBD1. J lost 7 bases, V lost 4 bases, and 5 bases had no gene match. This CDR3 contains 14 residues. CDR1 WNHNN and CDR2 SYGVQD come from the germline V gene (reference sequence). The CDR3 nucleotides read TGCGCCAGCAGTGGACAGGGGGCCAGTAATACGCAGTATTTT. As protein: CASSGQGASNTQYF.

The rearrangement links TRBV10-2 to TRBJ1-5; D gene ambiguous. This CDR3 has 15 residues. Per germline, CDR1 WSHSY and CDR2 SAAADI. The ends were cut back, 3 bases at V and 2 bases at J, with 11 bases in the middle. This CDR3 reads CASSDGWLGNQPQHF. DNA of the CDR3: TGCGCCAGCAGTGACGGGTGGTTGGGCAATCAGCCCCAGCATTTT.

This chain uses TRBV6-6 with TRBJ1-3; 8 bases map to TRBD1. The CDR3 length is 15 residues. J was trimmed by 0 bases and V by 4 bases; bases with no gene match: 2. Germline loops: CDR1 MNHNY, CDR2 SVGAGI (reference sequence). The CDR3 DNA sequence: TGTGCCAGCAGTTTTGGGACAGGCTCTGGAAACACCATATATTTT. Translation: CASSFGTGSGNTIYF.

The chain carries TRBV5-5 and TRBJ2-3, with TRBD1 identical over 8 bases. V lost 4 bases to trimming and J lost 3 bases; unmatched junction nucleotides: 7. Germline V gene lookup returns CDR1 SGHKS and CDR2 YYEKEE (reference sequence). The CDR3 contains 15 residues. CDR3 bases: TGTGCCAGCAGCAGCGGACAGGGATGGACAGATACGCAGTATTTT. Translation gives CASSSGQGWTDTQYF. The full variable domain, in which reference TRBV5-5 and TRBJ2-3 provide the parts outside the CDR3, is DAGVTQSPTHLIKTRGQQVTLRCSPISGHKSVSWYQQVLGQGPQFIFQYYEKEERGRGNFPDRFSARQFPNYSSELNVNALLLGDSALYLCASSSGQGWTDTQYFGPGTRLTVL.

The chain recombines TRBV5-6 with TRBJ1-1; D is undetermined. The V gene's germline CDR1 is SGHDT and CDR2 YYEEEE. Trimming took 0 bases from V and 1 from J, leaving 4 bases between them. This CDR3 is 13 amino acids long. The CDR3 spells CASSLVRNTEAFF. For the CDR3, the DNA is TGTGCCAGCAGCTTGGTTAGGAACACTGAAGCTTTCTTT.

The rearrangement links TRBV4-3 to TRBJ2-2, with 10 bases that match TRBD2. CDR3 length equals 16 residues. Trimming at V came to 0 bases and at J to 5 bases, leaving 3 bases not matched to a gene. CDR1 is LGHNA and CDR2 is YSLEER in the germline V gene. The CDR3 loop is CASSQERGLATGELFF. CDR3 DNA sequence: TGCGCCAGCAGCCAAGAGCGGGGACTAGCGACCGGGGAGCTGTTTTTT.

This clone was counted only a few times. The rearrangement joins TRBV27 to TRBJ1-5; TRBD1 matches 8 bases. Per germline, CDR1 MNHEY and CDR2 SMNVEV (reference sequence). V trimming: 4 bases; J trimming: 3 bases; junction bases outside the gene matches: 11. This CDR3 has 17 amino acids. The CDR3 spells CASSSLGQGFSNQPQHF. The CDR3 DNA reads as TGTGCCAGCAGTTCTTTAGGACAGGGTTTTTCCAATCAGCCCCAGCATTTT.

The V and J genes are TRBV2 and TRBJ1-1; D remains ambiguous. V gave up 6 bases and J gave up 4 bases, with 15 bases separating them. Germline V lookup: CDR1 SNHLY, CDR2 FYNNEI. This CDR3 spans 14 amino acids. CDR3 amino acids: CASSPPYESTEAFF. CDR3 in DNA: TGTGCCAGCAGCCCCCCCTACGAAAGCACTGAAGCTTTCTTT.

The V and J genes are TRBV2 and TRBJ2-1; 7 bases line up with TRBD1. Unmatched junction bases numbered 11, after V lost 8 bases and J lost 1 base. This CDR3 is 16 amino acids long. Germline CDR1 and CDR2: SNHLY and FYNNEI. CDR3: CASDSAGTVSYNEQFF. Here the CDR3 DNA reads TGTGCCAGCGATAGCGCCGGGACAGTTTCCTACAATGAGCAGTTCTTC.

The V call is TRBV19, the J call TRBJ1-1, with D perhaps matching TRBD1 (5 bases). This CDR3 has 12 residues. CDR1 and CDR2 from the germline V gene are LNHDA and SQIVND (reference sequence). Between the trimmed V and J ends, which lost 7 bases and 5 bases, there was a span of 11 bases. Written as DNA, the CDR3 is TGTGCCAGTACCTCGGGACTGACTGAAGCTTTCTTT. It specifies CASTSGLTEAFF.

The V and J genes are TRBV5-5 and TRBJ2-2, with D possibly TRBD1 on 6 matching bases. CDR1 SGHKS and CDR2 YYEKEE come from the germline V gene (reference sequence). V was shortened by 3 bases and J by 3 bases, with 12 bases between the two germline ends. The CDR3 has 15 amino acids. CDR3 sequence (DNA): TGTGCCAGCAGCTCACAGGGTACGGACACCGGGGAGCTGTTTTTT. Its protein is CASSSQGTDTGELFF.

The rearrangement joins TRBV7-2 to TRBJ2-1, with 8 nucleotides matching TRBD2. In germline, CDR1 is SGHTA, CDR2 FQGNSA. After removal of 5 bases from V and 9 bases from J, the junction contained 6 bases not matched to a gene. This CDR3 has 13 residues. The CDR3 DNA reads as TGTGCCAGCAGCCAGGGACTAGATATTGAGCAGTTCTTC. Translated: CASSQGLDIEQFF.

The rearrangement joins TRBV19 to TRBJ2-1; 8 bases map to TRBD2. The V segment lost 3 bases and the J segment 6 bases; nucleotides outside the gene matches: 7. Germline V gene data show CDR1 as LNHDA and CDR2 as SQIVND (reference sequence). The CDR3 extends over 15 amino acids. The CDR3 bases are TGTGCCAGTAGTATCCCAGCGGGAGCATCCAATGAGCAGTTCTTC. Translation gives CASSIPAGASNEQFF.

The CDR3 DNA reads TGTGCCAGCCGATCGGACAGGGGTTTTGAGACCCAGTACTTC. This gives the protein CASRSDRGFETQYF. The chain recombines TRBV27 with TRBJ2-5, with 9 bases fitting TRBD1. The length of the CDR3 is 14 residues. Germline V CDR1 and CDR2: MNHEY, SMNVEV (reference sequence). Trimming cost V 8 bases and J 5 bases; bases outside gene matches: 9.

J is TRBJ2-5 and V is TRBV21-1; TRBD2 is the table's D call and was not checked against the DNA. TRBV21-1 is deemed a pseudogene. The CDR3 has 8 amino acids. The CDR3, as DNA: TGTGCCGAGGAGACCCAGTACTTC. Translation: CAEETQYF.

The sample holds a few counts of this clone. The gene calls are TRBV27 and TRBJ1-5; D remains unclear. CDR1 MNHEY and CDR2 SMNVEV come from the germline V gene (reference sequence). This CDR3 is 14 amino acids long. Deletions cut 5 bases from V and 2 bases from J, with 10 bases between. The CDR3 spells CASSVLSGNQPQHF. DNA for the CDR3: TGTGCCAGCAGTGTCTTGAGTGGCAATCAGCCCCAGCATTTT.

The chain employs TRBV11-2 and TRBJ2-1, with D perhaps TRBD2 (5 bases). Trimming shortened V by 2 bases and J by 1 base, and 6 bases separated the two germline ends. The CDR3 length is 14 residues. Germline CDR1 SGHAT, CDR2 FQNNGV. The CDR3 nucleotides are TGTGCCAGCAGCTTATGGGAGTCCTACAATGAGCAGTTCTTC. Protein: CASSLWESYNEQFF.

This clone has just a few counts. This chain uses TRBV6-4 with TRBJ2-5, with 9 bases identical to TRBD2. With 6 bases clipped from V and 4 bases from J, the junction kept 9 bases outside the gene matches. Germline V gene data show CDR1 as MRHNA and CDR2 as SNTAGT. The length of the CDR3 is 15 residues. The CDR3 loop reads CASRGLADRGETQYF. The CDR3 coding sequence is TGTGCCAGCAGGGGACTAGCAGATCGAGGAGAGACCCAGTACTTC.

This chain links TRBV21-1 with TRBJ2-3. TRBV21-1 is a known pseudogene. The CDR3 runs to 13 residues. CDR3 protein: CASSKGVSDTQYF. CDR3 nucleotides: TGTGCCAGCAGCAAAGGGGTTAGTGATACGCAGTATTTT.

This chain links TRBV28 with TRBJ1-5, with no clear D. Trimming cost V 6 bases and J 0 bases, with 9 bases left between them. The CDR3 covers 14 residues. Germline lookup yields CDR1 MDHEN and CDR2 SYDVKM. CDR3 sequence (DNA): TGTGCCAGCAGAGAGATCTATAGCAATCAGCCCCAGCATTTT. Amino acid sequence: CASREIYSNQPQHF.

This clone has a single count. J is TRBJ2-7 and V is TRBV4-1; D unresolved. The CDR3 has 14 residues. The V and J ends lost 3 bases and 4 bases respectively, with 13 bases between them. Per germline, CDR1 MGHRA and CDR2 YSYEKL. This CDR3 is CASSQSRGSYEQYF. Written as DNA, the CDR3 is TGCGCCAGCAGCCAGTCCCGAGGCTCTTACGAGCAGTACTTC.

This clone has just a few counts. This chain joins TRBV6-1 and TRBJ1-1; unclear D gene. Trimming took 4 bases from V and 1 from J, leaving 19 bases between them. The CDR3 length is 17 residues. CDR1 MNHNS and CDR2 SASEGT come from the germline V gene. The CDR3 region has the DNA TGTGCCAGCAGTGTAGCCCACTTTGGGGTAGGGAACACTGAAGCTTTCTTT. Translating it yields CASSVAHFGVGNTEAFF.

CDR3 sequence: CASSLERPGELFF. The CDR3 region has the DNA TGTGCCAGCAGCTTGGAGCGGCCCGGGGAGCTGTTTTTT. V and J are TRBV11-3 and TRBJ2-2; possibly TRBD2 for D (5 bases). V lost 3 bases and J 6 bases, leaving 8 bases between the germline ends. CDR3 length: 13 amino acids. Germline CDR1 reads SGHNT; CDR2 reads YENEEA.

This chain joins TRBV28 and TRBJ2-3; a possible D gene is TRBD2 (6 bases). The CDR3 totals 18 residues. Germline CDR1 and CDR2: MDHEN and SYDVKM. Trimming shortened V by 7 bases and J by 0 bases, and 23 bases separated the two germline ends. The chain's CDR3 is CASKRRASEALSTDTQYF. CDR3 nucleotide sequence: TGTGCCAGCAAGAGGAGGGCTAGCGAGGCCCTGAGCACAGATACGCAGTATTTT.

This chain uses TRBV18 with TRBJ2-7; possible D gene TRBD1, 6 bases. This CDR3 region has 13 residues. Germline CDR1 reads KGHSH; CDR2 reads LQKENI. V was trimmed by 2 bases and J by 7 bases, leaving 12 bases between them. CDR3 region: CASSPNTGREQYF. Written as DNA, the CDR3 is TGTGCCAGCTCACCAAATACAGGGAGAGAGCAGTACTTC.

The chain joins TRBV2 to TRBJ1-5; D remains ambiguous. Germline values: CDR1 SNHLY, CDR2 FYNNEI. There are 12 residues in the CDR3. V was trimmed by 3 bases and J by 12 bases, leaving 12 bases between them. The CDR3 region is CASSERRENQHF. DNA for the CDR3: TGTGCCAGCAGTGAGAGAAGAGAAAACCAGCATTTT. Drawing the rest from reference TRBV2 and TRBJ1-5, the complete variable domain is EPEVTQTPSHQVTQMGQEVILRCVPISNHLYFYWYRQILGQKVEFLVSFYNNEISEKSEIFDDQFSVERPDGSNFTLKIRSTKLEDSAMYFCASSERRENQHFGDGTRLSIL.

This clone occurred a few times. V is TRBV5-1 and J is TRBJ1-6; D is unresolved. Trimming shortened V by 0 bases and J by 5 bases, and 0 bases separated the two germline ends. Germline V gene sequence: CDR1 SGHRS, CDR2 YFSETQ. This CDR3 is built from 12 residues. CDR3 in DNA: TGCGCCAGCAGCTTGGATAATTCACCCCTCCACTTT. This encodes CASSLDNSPLHF.